This T cell receptor (beta chain) was found in a study of blood T cell repertoires in COVID-19. On the study more broadly: Samples representing acute and convalescent COVID-19 were sourced from the United States, Italy and Spain.

Germline V gives CDR1 MNHEY, CDR2 SVGAGI. Deletions cut 2 bases from V and 5 bases from J, with 10 bases between. The CDR3 spans 13 residues. In the original workflow: Counts of nucleated cells, estimated from reference gene primer amplification, were obtained. The repertoire was sequenced with immunoSEQ multiplex PCR; TCRdb's copy has only in-frame clones and lacks some. From that table come the V and J calls and clone size; the DNA was used to work out D and trimming. The data contain some 120,000 clones, around 86% of them seen just once; the ten biggest clones take up 15% to 20%. The receptor's source is a woman aged 50 to 60 who had recovered from COVID-19. J is TRBJ2-7 and V is TRBV6-5; possibly TRBD2 for D (5 bases). The sequencing input was peripheral blood. CDR3 nucleotide sequence: TGTGCCAGCAGTTACGGGAGACGGAACGAGCAGTACTTC. Amino acids: CASSYGRRNEQYF.